This T cell receptor (beta chain) was captured in a study of identifying expanded T cells in peripheral blood. Study results and limitations: Clone count variance between approximately two-week samples rose with total template count.

Remarks on this clone: Its antigen is as yet unknown.

The CDR3 spans 15 residues. The ends lost 6 bases at V and 4 bases at J; junction bases unmatched: 9. Germline V CDR1 and CDR2: MNHNY, SVGAGI (reference sequence). The assay was immunoSEQ multiplex PCR, and TCRdb's table has in-frame clones only and misses some. The sample includes about 91,000 clones, 88% seen only once; the top ten take roughly 4.2%. The sequence derives from a person aged 18-69 years in good health. Sample: blood. J is TRBJ2-1 and V is TRBV6-6; TRBD2 matches 7 bases. The CDR3 protein is CASRGPRGTYNEQFF. The DNA of the CDR3 is TGTGCCAGCAGGGGCCCGCGGGGGACTTACAATGAGCAGTTCTTC.